The 32 T cell receptor beta chains given below trace back to one sample, sequenced in a study of memory CD4+ T cells and cytomegalovirus serostatus. Assay used: immunoSEQ multiplex PCR; TCRdb lists only in-frame clones, some missing. The sample contains about 25,000 clones, more than 70% of which appear only once. The sort gate was single viable CD3+CD4+CD8-CD45RO+ cells for memory CD4+ T cells. Sequenced input: memory CD4+ T cells from blood. The receptors here all came from an adult in good health and CMV-seronegative.

The chain combines TRBV29-1 with TRBJ2-3; D perhaps matches TRBD1 (5 bases). Trimming removed 3 bases from V and 3 bases from J, with 13 bases in between. Germline CDR1 reads SQVTM; CDR2 reads ANQGSEA. This CDR3 contains 14 residues. CDR3 nucleotides: TGCAGCGTTGACCCGACCCCAGGGACAGATACGCAGTATTTT. This encodes CSVDPTPGTDTQYF.

J is TRBJ1-2 and V is TRBV29-1, with D perhaps TRBD1 (6 bases). CDR3 length: 12 residues. Germline values: CDR1 SQVTM, CDR2 ANQGSEA. The ends were cut back, 4 bases at V and 4 bases at J, with 10 bases in the middle. This CDR3 reads CSVAGVVYGYTF. CDR3 nucleotides: TGCAGCGTTGCAGGGGTGGTCTATGGCTACACCTTC.

This clone has just one count. The chain is built from TRBV7-2 and TRBJ1-1, with D unclear. Trimming stripped 7 bases from V and 2 bases from J, with 14 bases between. The CDR3 consists of 14 residues. Germline CDR1 SGHTA, CDR2 FQGNSA. The CDR3 DNA follows: TGTGCCAGCAACCAACACGTTGATAACACTGAAGCTTTCTTT. Translating gives CASNQHVDNTEAFF.

The V gene is TRBV28, the J gene TRBJ1-1, with TRBD1 matching 7 bases. In germline, CDR1 is MDHEN, CDR2 SYDVKM. The ends lost 5 bases at V and 7 bases at J; junction bases unmatched: 7. The CDR3 has 13 residues. The CDR3 here is CASSGDSTDEAFF. The CDR3 DNA follows: TGTGCCAGCAGTGGGGACAGTACAGATGAAGCTTTCTTT.

The chain employs TRBV4-2 and TRBJ1-1; tentative D call: TRBD1 (6 bases). V was shortened by 1 base and J by 1 base, with 19 bases between the two germline ends. Germline V CDR1 and CDR2: LGHNA, YNFKEQ. The length of the CDR3 is 18 residues. CDR3 amino acids: CASSQGRGRGKGNTEAFF. The CDR3 nucleotides read TGTGCCAGCAGCCAAGGAAGGGGGAGGGGCAAGGGGAACACTGAAGCTTTCTTT.

This clone was seen more than once but under ten times. The rearrangement links TRBV6-4 to TRBJ1-3; no clear D gene. Germline V gives CDR1 MRHNA, CDR2 SNTAGT. The CDR3 spans 13 residues. V was cut by 5 bases and J by 0 bases, with 5 bases left in between. CDR3 residues: CASSQDSGNTIYF. The CDR3 nucleotides are TGTGCCAGCAGTCAGGACTCTGGAAACACCATATATTTT.

CDR3 amino acids: CASSLPPRADNEQFF. The CDR3 DNA reads TGTGCCAGCAGCCTCCCACCTAGGGCAGACAATGAGCAGTTCTTC. J is TRBJ2-1 and V is TRBV9; D call uncertain. There are 15 residues in the CDR3. Germline CDR1 SGDLS, CDR2 YYNGEE. V was trimmed by 4 bases and J by 5 bases, leaving 16 bases between them.

The V and J genes are TRBV6-6 and TRBJ1-2; D unresolved. Looked up from germline, CDR1 is MNHNY and CDR2 is SVGAGI (reference sequence). The V end was cut by 8 bases, the J end by 5 bases, with 9 bases between. The CDR3 consists of 11 residues. The CDR3 spells CASADRYGYTF. In DNA, the CDR3 is TGTGCCAGCGCGGACCGGTATGGCTACACCTTC.

J is TRBJ2-1 and V is TRBV7-2; D may be TRBD2 (7 bases). Germline CDR1 is SGHTA and CDR2 is FQGNSA. V lost 1 base to trimming and J lost 8 bases, with 21 bases between them. The CDR3 length is 17 residues. The DNA of the CDR3 is TGTGCCAGCAGCTTAGTCGGAGGGGGGGGCGTAAAGCATGAGCAGTTCTTC. Translation: CASSLVGGGGVKHEQFF. Full variable domain (missing parts from reference TRBV7-2 and TRBJ2-1): GAGVSQSPSNKVTEKGKDVELRCDPISGHTALYWYRQSLGQGLEFLIYFQGNSAPDKSGLPSDRFSAERTGGSVSTLTIQRTQQEDSAVYLCASSLVGGGGVKHEQFFGPGTRLTVL.

The chain links TRBV7-3 to TRBJ2-1; 11 bases line up with TRBD2. CDR1 and CDR2 (germline): SGHTA, FQGTGA. The V and J ends lost 6 bases and 7 bases, in that order; junction bases with no gene match: 8. This CDR3 is built from 15 residues. CDR3 coding DNA: TGTGCCAGCAGTATTAGCGGGGGGGCCCAAAATGAGCAGTTCTTC. It is translated as CASSISGGAQNEQFF. Using reference TRBV7-3 and TRBJ2-1 for the parts outside the CDR3, the full variable domain is GAGVSQTPSNKVTEKGKYVELRCDPISGHTALYWYRQSLGQGPEFLIYFQGTGAADDSGLPNDRFFAVRPEGSVSTLKIQRTERGDSAVYLCASSISGGAQNEQFFGPGTRLTVL.

V gene TRBV5-4 combines with J gene TRBJ1-2; no clear D. The CDR3 totals 12 residues. Germline values: CDR1 SGHNT, CDR2 YYREEE (reference sequence). Trimming stripped 1 base from V and 5 bases from J, with 6 bases between. The CDR3 nucleotides are TGTGCCAGCAGCTTGAACGATTATGGCTACACCTTC. Translating gives CASSLNDYGYTF.

The genes are TRBV2 and TRBJ1-2, with a tentative D call TRBD1 (6 bases). The V gene lost 0 bases and the J gene lost 10 bases, with 9 bases spanning the gap. This CDR3 contains 12 residues. Per germline, CDR1 SNHLY and CDR2 FYNNEI. DNA of the CDR3: TGTGCCAGCAGTGAAGCTGGGGGCCACTACACCTTC. Protein sequence: CASSEAGGHYTF. Based on the CDR3 plus reference TRBV2 and TRBJ1-2, the full variable domain is EPEVTQTPSHQVTQMGQEVILRCVPISNHLYFYWYRQILGQKVEFLVSFYNNEISEKSEIFDDQFSVERPDGSNFTLKIRSTKLEDSAMYFCASSEAGGHYTFGSGTRLTVV.

The chain is built from TRBV7-2 and TRBJ2-3, with 11 bases identical to TRBD2. The CDR3 has 16 residues. In germline, CDR1 is SGHTA, CDR2 FQGNSA. The junction had 5 bases not matched to a gene; V was cut back by 5 bases and J by 1 base. Here the CDR3 DNA reads TGTGCCAGCAGCCCGACGGGACTAGCGGGCACAGATACGCAGTATTTT. It codes for CASSPTGLAGTDTQYF.

V is TRBV27 and J is TRBJ2-5; tentatively, D is TRBD1 (5 bases). Looked up from germline, CDR1 is MNHEY and CDR2 is SMNVEV (reference sequence). The CDR3 extends over 14 amino acids. V lost 4 bases, J lost 5 bases, and 14 bases lay in between. This chain's CDR3 is CASSYMSGIETQYF. The CDR3 bases are TGTGCCAGCAGTTATATGTCAGGGATTGAGACCCAGTACTTC.

This clone was picked up one time. V usage is TRBV5-1 and J usage is TRBJ2-7; possibly TRBD1 or TRBD2 for D (6 bases each). CDR3 length equals 14 residues. Germline loops: CDR1 SGHRS, CDR2 YFSETQ. V lost 0 bases to trimming and J lost 2 bases, with 9 bases between them. Written as DNA, the CDR3 is TGCGCCAGCAGCTTGGCGGGGGCGGCCTACGAGCAGTACTTC. Protein sequence: CASSLAGAAYEQYF. The entire variable domain, with the rest obtained from reference TRBV5-1 and TRBJ2-7, is as follows: KAGVTQTPRYLIKTRGQQVTLSCSPISGHRSVSWYQQTPGQGLQFLFEYFSETQRNKGNFPGRFSGRQFSNSRSEMNVSTLELGDSALYLCASSLAGAAYEQYFGPGTRLTVT.

This clone has just one count. The V gene is TRBV19, the J gene TRBJ2-1; D unresolved. The CDR3 has 14 residues. Deletions cut 2 bases from V and 4 bases from J, with 9 bases between. The germline gives CDR1 LNHDA, CDR2 SQIVND (reference sequence). The CDR3 spells CASSIHGLYNEQFF. DNA for the CDR3: TGTGCCAGTAGTATACACGGCTTGTACAATGAGCAGTTCTTC.

Note on this clone: A much more abundant neighbour one base away suggests this may be a read error. The chain links TRBV11-2 to TRBJ2-7; D remains unclear. This CDR3 is built from 12 residues. Germline lookup yields CDR1 SGHAT and CDR2 FQNNGV. V was clipped by 0 bases and J by 4 bases, with 4 bases between them. The CDR3 loop is CASSLEGYEQYF. The CDR3 bases are TGTGCCAGCAGCTTAGAGGGATACGAGCAGTACTTC.

This sequence joins TRBV5-4 and TRBJ1-1; the D gene is possibly TRBD1 (6 bases). The CDR3 sequence is 14 residues long. V dropped 4 bases and J dropped 6 bases, with 16 bases sitting between them. Germline V gene data show CDR1 as SGHNT and CDR2 as YYREEE (reference sequence). The CDR3 nucleotides read TGTGCCAGCAGCCCTAACAGGGTAAGGGCTGAAGCTTTCTTT. Translating gives CASSPNRVRAEAFF.

J is TRBJ2-5 and V is TRBV4-2; no firm D call. Germline-derived CDR1 and CDR2 are LGHNA and YNFKEQ. The CDR3 is 15 amino acids. Trimming stripped 0 bases from V and 5 bases from J, with 13 bases between. The CDR3: CASSQESTRAETQYF. The CDR3 coding sequence is TGTGCCAGCAGCCAAGAGTCTACCCGGGCGGAGACCCAGTACTTC.

V is TRBV5-1 and J is TRBJ2-1; TRBD2 matches at 11 bases. J lost 3 bases, V lost 4 bases, and 6 bases had no gene match. Germline assignment: CDR1 SGHRS and CDR2 YFSETQ. The CDR3 is 16 residues long. The CDR3 coding sequence is TGCGCCAGCAGCCCTACAACTAGCGGGGGCTACAATGAGCAGTTCTTC. Protein: CASSPTTSGGYNEQFF.

The chain joins TRBV5-6 to TRBJ1-2, with D maybe TRBD1 (6 bases). V was cut by 3 bases and J by 4 bases, with 16 bases left in between. The CDR3 consists of 15 residues. Germline-derived CDR1 and CDR2 are SGHDT and YYEEEE. The DNA for the CDR3 is TGTGCCAGCAGCTCTAAAGGGGGGGTCGGCTATGGCTACACCTTC. It codes for CASSSKGGVGYGYTF. The entire variable domain, with the rest obtained from reference TRBV5-6 and TRBJ1-2, is as follows: DAGVTQSPTHLIKTRGQQVTLRCSPKSGHDTVSWYQQALGQGPQFIFQYYEEEERQRGNFPDRFSGHQFPNYSSELNVNALLLGDSALYLCASSSKGGVGYGYTFGSGTRLTVV.

The chain recombines TRBV7-8 with TRBJ2-7, with TRBD2 matching over 9 bases. V shed 5 bases and J 3 bases; nucleotides not matched to a gene: 8. Germline V lookup: CDR1 SGHVS, CDR2 FQNEAQ. The CDR3 consists of 15 residues. The CDR3 nucleotides are TGTGCCAGCAGCCCGCTGTCTAGCGGGGTCTACGAGCAGTACTTC. Protein sequence: CASSPLSSGVYEQYF. The whole variable domain, filled in from reference TRBV7-8 and TRBJ2-7, reads GAGVSQSPRYKVAKRGQDVALRCDPISGHVSLFWYQQALGQGPEFLTYFQNEAQLDKSGLPSDRFFAERPEGSVSTLKIQRTQQEDSAVYLCASSPLSSGVYEQYFGPGTRLTVT.

The chain joins TRBV7-9 to TRBJ1-2; D ambiguous. Germline V gene sequence: CDR1 SEHNR, CDR2 FQNEAQ (reference sequence). The V end lost 1 base, the J end lost 8 bases, and 8 bases lay between the germline ends. The CDR3 runs to 12 residues. For the CDR3, the DNA is TGTGCCAGCAGCTTAGGGTATCGCGGCTACACCTTC. Translating gives CASSLGYRGYTF.

This chain connects TRBV19 to TRBJ2-1; 9 bases fit TRBD2. CDR1 and CDR2 (germline): LNHDA, SQIVND (reference sequence). J lost 2 bases, V lost 4 bases, and 6 bases had no gene match. This CDR3 contains 16 residues. CDR3 nucleotides: TGTGCCAGTAGTACAGATAGCGGGGGCCCCTACAATGAGCAGTTCTTC. Protein: CASSTDSGGPYNEQFF.

The sample holds a few counts of this clone. V is TRBV5-6 and J is TRBJ1-3; the D is unclear. Germline loops: CDR1 SGHDT, CDR2 YYEEEE. This CDR3 contains 13 residues. V lost 0 bases and J 3 bases, leaving 4 bases between the germline ends. CDR3 region: CASSLGFGNTIYF. CDR3 DNA sequence: TGTGCCAGCAGCTTGGGTTTTGGAAACACCATATATTTT.

The V and J genes are TRBV11-3 and TRBJ1-4; D not certain. The V and J ends lost 2 bases and 0 bases respectively, with 7 bases between them. The germline CDR1 and CDR2 sequences are SGHNT and YENEEA. This CDR3 has 15 residues. This CDR3 is CASSLRSATNEKLFF. Written as DNA, the CDR3 is TGTGCCAGCAGCTTACGGAGCGCAACTAATGAAAAACTGTTTTTT.

V gene TRBV14 combines with J gene TRBJ2-1; 7 positions agree with TRBD2. Germline V gives CDR1 SGHDN, CDR2 FVKESK. CDR3 length equals 15 residues. The V and J ends lost 0 bases and 8 bases, in that order; junction bases with no gene match: 7. This CDR3 is CASSQEGGERYEQFF. The CDR3 bases are TGTGCCAGCAGCCAAGAGGGAGGGGAGAGGTATGAGCAGTTCTTC.

The chain couples TRBV9 to TRBJ2-2; 12 nucleotides match TRBD2. CDR3 length: 17 amino acids. Trimming at V came to 0 bases and at J to 5 bases, leaving 5 bases not matched to a gene. Germline CDR1 reads SGDLS; CDR2 reads YYNGEE. The CDR3, as DNA: TGTGCCAGCAGCGTAGGACTAGCGGGGGCGGTGACCGGGGAGCTGTTTTTT. It encodes CASSVGLAGAVTGELFF.

The chain carries TRBV18 and TRBJ2-3, with D unresolved. The V gene lost 1 base and the J gene lost 2 bases, with 7 bases spanning the gap. Germline CDR1 and CDR2: KGHSH and LQKENI. This CDR3 contains 14 residues. The CDR3: CASSPQRTTDTQYF. In nucleotides, the CDR3 is TGTGCCAGCTCACCACAACGGACCACAGATACGCAGTATTTT.

J is TRBJ1-6 and V is TRBV4-1; unclear D gene. V lost 1 base and J 7 bases, leaving 5 bases between the germline ends. CDR1 and CDR2 (germline): MGHRA, YSYEKL. CDR3 length equals 13 residues. The CDR3 DNA reads TGCGCCAGCAGCCAAGGGACGAATTCACCCCTCCACTTT. Protein: CASSQGTNSPLHF.

This chain connects TRBV9 to TRBJ2-3; no reliable D call. The germline V gene encodes CDR1 SGDLS and CDR2 YYNGEE. Trimming stripped 4 bases from V and 1 base from J, with 16 bases between. CDR3 length equals 16 residues. The CDR3 protein is CASSTGPATRTDTQYF. In DNA, the CDR3 is TGTGCCAGCAGCACCGGTCCCGCTACCCGCACAGATACGCAGTATTTT.

CDR3 DNA sequence: TGTGCCAGCAGCTTCGGGGGATCCTATAATTCACCCCTCCACTTT. Its translation is CASSFGGSYNSPLHF. The chain is built from TRBV7-9 and TRBJ1-6; D is possibly TRBD1 (5 bases). The CDR3 contains 15 residues. V lost 3 bases and J 1 base, leaving 7 bases between the germline ends. Germline V CDR1 and CDR2: SEHNR, FQNEAQ (reference sequence).